A selection of T cell receptor beta chains follows, all from one sample in a study of T cells in localized non-small cell lung cancer. The repertoire was sequenced with immunoSEQ multiplex PCR; TCRdb's copy has only in-frame clones and lacks some. Of approximately 1,600 clones listed, less than 40% are singletons. The sequences come from normal lung tissue next to the tumor, collected before any cancer treatment. The receptors come from a female donor older than 55 with stage II squamous cell lung carcinoma. The CDR3 runs from the conserved cysteine through the conserved F or W.

v_call: TRBV18; cdr3_aa: CASSPLEVEQFF
v_call: TRBV30; cdr3_aa: CAWSKDRAPGNTIYF
v_call: TRBV9; cdr3_aa: CASSVGFDYEQYF
v_call: TRBV18; cdr3_aa: CASSPLFGPEDGYTF
v_call: TRBV25-1; cdr3_aa: CASSSGNTEAFF
v_call: TRBV12-5; cdr3_aa: CASGLVGGGEFYGQETQYF
v_call: TRBV10-3; cdr3_aa: CASLRPSGLNTEAFF
v_call: TRBV29-1; cdr3_aa: CSVKEGYNSPLHF
v_call: TRBV9; cdr3_aa: CASSWVLLDIQYF
v_call: TRBV1; cdr3_aa: CASSQEAFNYEQYF
v_call: TRBV19; cdr3_aa: CACGPGQGSNEQFF
v_call: TRBV29-1; cdr3_aa: CSVGRQGEPQHF
v_call: TRBV18; cdr3_aa: CASSPLTGGMNTEAFF
v_call: TRBV19; cdr3_aa: CASSISSGNQPQHF
v_call: TRBV6-8; cdr3_aa: CASSVAGQGGHEQFF
v_call: TRBV19; cdr3_aa: CASRLGSTYEQYF
v_call: TRBV9; cdr3_aa: CASSSGDRGAFTEAFF
v_call: TRBV19; cdr3_aa: CASSHVGGQSPLHF